This T cell receptor beta chain was sequenced for a study of blood T cell repertoires in COVID-19. Study information: The United States, Italy and Spain supplied acute and convalescent COVID-19 samples.

The CDR3 is 13 amino acids. Germline CDR1 ENHRY, CDR2 SYGVKD. The V and J ends lost 7 bases and 6 bases, in that order; junction bases with no gene match: 4. In the study's own analysis: Researchers report that nucleated cell counts were estimated from reference gene primer amplification. TCRdb's table, derived via immunoSEQ multiplex PCR, lists solely in-frame clones and lacks some. V, J and clone size derive from that table, while D and trimming were established from the DNA sequence. The table has roughly 100,000 clones, 82% seen once. Sample: peripheral blood. The clonotype was recovered from a woman of 80 years or more with acute or convalescent COVID-19. The chain carries TRBV10-3 and TRBJ2-2; TRBD2 aligns across 8 bases. CDR3 coding DNA: TGTGCCATCAATCCCGGGGGGGCCGGGGAGCTGTTTTTT. Its protein product is CAINPGGAGELFF.